This paragraph reports one T cell receptor beta chain. Its antigen is as yet unknown. This entry is derived from a study of shared clonotypes between healthy human individuals. Study summary: Three CD4 naive, three CD4 memory, two CD8 naive and one CD8 memory plate were used per donor. Study-wide points: Sequencing depth was expected to affect clonotype sharing among donors.

Memory CD4+ cells were the fraction left after CD45RA+ naive selection. Germline CDR1 and CDR2: SGHAT and FQNNGV. The V segment lost 5 bases and the J segment 5 bases; nucleotides outside the gene matches: 7. This CDR3 is built from 15 residues. Libraries were prepared by immunoSEQ multiplex PCR; TCRdb keeps only in-frame clonotypes and omits some of them. The repertoire holds more than 2,000,000 clones, with over 90% as singletons. The sample comprised naive CD4+ T cells from PBMCs. Subset here: CD45RA+ positively selected. The chain is built from TRBV11-2 and TRBJ2-3; TRBD2 matches 10 bases. The TCR was taken from a man younger than 35 in good health. Some clones in this sample may be carry-over from other donors' samples. This chain's CDR3 is CASSNPLAGIDTQYF. DNA of the CDR3: TGTGCCAGCAGCAACCCACTAGCGGGAATAGATACGCAGTATTTT.